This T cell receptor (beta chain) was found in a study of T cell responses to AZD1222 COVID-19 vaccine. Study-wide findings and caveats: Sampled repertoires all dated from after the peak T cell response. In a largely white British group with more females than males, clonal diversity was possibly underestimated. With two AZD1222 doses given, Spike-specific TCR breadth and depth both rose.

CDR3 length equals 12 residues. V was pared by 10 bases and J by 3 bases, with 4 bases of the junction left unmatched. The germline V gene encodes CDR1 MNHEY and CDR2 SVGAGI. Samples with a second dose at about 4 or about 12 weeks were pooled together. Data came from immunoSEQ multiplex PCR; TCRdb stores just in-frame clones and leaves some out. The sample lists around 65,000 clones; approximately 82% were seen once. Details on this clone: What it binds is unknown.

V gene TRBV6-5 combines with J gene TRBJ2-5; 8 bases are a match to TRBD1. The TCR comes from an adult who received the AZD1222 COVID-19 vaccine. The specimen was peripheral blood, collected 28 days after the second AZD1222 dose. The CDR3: CATQTGEETQYF. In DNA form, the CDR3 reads TGTGCCACCCAGACAGGGGAAGAGACCCAGTACTTC.